This T cell receptor (beta chain) originates from a study of T cell clonality in common variable immunodeficiency. Study results and limitations: TCRbeta clonality was increased in CVID versus healthy controls. In common variable immunodeficiency, TCR beta chains reportedly carried fewer deletions and N-nucleotide insertions. Repertoire-complication correlations in CVID were limited by patient heterogeneity.

Both groups were predominantly of Caucasian heritage. Germline CDR1 DFQATT, CDR2 SNEGSKA (reference sequence). This CDR3 comprises 16 residues. V shed 0 bases and J 4 bases; nucleotides not matched to a gene: 8. TCRdb keeps only in-frame clones here, not all; method: immunoSEQ multiplex PCR. There are approximately 34,000 clones in the sample, none observed a single time. There are many counts of this clone. The target antigen is unknown. From the germline J gene comes the end of the CDR3, since the read stops 3 residues before it. Sequencing was carried out using peripheral blood mononuclear cells. The receptor's source is a person aged 18 to 69 in good health. This rearrangement joins TRBV20-1 to TRBJ1-4, with 7 bases lining up with TRBD1. CDR3 DNA, as far as it was read: TGCAGTGCTAGAGAGAGAGAGGGGGCAAGTAATGAAAAA. As protein: CSAREREGASNEK. The entire CDR3 reads CSAREREGASNEKLFF.